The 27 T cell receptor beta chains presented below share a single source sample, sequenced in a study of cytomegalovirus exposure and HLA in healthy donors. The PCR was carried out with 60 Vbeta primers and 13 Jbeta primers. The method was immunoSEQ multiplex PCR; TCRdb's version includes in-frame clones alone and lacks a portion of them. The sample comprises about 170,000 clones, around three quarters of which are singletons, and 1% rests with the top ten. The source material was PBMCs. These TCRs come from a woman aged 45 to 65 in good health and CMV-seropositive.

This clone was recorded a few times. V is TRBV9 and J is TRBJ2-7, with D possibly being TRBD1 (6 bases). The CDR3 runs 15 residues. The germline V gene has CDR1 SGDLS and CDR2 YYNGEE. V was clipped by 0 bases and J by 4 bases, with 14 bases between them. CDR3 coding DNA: TGTGCCAGCAGCGTAGAAACAGGGTACTCGTACGAGCAGTACTTC. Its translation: CASSVETGYSYEQYF.

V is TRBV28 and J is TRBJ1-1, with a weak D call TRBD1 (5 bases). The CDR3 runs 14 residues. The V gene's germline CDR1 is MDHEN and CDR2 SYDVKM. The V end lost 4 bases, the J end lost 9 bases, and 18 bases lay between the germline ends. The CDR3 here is CASSYLIRQTQAFF. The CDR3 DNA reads TGTGCCAGCAGTTACTTAATCCGACAGACGCAAGCTTTCTTT. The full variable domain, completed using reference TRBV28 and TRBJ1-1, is DVKVTQSSRYLVKRTGEKVFLECVQDMDHENMFWYRQDPGLGLRLIYFSYDVKMKEKGDIPEGYSVSREKKERFSLILESASTNQTSMYLCASSYLIRQTQAFFGQGTRLTVV.

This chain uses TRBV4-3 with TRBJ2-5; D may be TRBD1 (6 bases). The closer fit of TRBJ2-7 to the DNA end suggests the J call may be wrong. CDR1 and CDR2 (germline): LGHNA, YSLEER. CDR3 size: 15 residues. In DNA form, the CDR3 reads TGCGCCAGCAGCCACGGACAGACAACCGGCTACGAGCAGTACTTC. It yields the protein CASSHGQTTGYEQYF.

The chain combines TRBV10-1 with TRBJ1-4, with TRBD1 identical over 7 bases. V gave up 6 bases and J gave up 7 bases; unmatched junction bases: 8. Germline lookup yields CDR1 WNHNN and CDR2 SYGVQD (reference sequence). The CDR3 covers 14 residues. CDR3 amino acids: CASRVTGVGEKLFF. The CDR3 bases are TGCGCCAGCAGGGTAACAGGGGTTGGTGAAAAACTGTTTTTT.

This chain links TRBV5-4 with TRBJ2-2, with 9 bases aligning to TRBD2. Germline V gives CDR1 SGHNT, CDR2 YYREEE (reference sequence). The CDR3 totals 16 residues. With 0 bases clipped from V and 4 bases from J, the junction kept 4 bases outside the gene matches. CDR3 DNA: TGTGCCAGCAGCTTGGTAGCGGGAGATCCCACCGGGGAGCTGTTTTTT. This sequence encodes CASSLVAGDPTGELFF.

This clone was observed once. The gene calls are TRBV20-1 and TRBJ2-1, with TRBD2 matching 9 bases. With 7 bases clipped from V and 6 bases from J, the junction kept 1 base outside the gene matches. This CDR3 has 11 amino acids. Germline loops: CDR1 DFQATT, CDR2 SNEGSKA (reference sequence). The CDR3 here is CSGLAANEQFF. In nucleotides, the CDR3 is TGCAGTGGACTAGCGGCCAATGAGCAGTTCTTC.

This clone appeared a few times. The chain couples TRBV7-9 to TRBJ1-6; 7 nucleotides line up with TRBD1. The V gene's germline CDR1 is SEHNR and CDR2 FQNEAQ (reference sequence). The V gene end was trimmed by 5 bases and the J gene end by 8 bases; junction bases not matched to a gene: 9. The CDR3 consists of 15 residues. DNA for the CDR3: TGTGCCAGCAGCCTCCAGGAGGGGGCCTATTCACCCCTCCACTTT. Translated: CASSLQEGAYSPLHF.

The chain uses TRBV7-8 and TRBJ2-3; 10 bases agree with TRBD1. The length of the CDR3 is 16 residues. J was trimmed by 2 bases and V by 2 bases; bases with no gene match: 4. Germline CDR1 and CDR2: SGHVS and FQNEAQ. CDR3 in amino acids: CASSLRDRGITDTQYF. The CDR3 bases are TGTGCCAGCAGCTTAAGGGACAGGGGTATCACAGATACGCAGTATTTT.

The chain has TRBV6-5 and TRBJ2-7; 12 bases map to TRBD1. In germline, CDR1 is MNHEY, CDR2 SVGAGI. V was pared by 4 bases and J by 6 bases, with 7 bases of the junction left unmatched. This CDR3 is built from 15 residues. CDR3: CASSSHGDRGREQYF. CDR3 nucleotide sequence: TGTGCCAGCAGTTCACACGGGGACAGGGGGCGCGAGCAGTACTTC.

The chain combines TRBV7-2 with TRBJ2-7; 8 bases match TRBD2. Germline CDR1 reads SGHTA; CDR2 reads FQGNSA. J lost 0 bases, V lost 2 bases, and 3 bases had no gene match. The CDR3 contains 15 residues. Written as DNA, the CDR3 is TGTGCCAGCAGCTTACAGCGGGGGAGCTCCTACGAGCAGTACTTC. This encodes CASSLQRGSSYEQYF.

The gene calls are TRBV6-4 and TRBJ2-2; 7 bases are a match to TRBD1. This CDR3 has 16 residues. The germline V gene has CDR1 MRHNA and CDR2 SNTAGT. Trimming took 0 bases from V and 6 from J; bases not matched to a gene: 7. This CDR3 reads CASSDSHRGVPGELFF. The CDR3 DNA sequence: TGTGCCAGCAGTGACTCTCACAGGGGTGTACCCGGGGAGCTGTTTTTT.

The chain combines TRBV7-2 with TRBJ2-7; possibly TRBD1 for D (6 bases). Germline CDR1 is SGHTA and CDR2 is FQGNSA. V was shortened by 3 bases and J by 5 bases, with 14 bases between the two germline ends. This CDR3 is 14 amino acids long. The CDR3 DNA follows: TGTGCCAGCAGCTTTGGACGGGACATTGACGAGCAGTACTTC. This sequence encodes CASSFGRDIDEQYF. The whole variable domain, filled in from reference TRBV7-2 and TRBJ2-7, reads GAGVSQSPSNKVTEKGKDVELRCDPISGHTALYWYRQSLGQGLEFLIYFQGNSAPDKSGLPSDRFSAERTGGSVSTLTIQRTQQEDSAVYLCASSFGRDIDEQYFGPGTRLTVT.

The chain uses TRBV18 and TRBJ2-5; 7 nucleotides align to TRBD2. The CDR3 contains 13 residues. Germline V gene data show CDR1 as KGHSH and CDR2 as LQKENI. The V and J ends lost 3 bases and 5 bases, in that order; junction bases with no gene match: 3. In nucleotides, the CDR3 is TGTGCCAGCTCACCTCAGGGAGGGGAGACCCAGTACTTC. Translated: CASSPQGGETQYF.

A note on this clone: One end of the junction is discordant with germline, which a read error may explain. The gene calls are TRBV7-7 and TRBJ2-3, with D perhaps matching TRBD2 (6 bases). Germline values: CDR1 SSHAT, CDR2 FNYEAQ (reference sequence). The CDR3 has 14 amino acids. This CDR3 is CASSLAAGRDTQYF. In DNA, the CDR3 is TGTGCTAGCAGCTTAGCAGCGGGTAGAGATACGCAGTATTTT.

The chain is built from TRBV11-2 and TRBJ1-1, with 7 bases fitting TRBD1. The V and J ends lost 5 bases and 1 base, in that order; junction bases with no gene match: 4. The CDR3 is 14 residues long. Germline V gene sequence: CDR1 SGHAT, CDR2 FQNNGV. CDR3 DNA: TGTGCCAGCAGCGGGTGGACAGGGAACACTGAAGCTTTCTTT. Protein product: CASSGWTGNTEAFF.

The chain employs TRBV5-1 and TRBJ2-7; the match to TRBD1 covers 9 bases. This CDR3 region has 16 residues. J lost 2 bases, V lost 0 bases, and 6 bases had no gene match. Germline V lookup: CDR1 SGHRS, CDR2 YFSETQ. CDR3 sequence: CASSLVPGTGTYEQYF. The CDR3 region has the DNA TGCGCCAGCAGCTTGGTTCCCGGGACAGGGACCTACGAGCAGTACTTC.

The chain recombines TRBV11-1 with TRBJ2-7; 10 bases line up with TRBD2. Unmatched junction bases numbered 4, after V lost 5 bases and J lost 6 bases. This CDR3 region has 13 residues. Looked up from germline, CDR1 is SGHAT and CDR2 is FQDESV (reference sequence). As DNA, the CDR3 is TGTGCCAGCAGCCCAAGGACTAGCGGCGAGCAGTACTTC. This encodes CASSPRTSGEQYF.

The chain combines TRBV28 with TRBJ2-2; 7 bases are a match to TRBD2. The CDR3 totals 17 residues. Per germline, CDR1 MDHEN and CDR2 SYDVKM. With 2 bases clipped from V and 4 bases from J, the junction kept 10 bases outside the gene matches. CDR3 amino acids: CASSLDLGLAATGELFF. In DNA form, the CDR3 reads TGTGCCAGCAGTTTAGATTTGGGGCTAGCGGCCACCGGGGAGCTGTTTTTT.

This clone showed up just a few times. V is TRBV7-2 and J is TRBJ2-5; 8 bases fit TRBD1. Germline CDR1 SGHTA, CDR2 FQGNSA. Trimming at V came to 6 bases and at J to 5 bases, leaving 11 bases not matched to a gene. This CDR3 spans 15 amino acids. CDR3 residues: CASRERTGSGETQYF. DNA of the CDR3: TGTGCCAGCAGGGAAAGGACAGGGAGTGGGGAGACCCAGTACTTC.

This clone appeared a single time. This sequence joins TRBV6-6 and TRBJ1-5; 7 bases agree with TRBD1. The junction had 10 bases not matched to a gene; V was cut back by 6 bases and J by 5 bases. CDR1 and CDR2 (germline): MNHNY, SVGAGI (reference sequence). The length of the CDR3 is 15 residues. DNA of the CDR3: TGTGCCAGCAGCCCGTACGACAGGGAGGATCAGCCCCAGCATTTT. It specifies CASSPYDREDQPQHF.

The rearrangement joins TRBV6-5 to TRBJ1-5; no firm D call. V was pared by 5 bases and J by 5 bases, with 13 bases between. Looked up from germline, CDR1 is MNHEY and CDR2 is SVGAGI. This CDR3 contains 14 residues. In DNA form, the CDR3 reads TGTGCCAGCAGTGCTAGGACGAGGGATCAGCCCCAGCATTTT. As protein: CASSARTRDQPQHF.

CDR3: CASREDGTYEQYF. The CDR3 nucleotides are TGCGCCAGCAGGGAGGACGGGACTTACGAGCAGTACTTC. V and J are TRBV5-1 and TRBJ2-5; possible D gene TRBD2, 6 bases. The J call may be wrong; the DNA end is better matched by TRBJ2-7. The CDR3 contains 13 residues. Germline V gene data show CDR1 as SGHRS and CDR2 as YFSETQ.

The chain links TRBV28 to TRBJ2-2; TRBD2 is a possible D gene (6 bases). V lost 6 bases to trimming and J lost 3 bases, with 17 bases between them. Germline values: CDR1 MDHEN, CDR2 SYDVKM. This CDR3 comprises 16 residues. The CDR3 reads CASSGGSLVYTGELFF. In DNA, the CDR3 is TGTGCCAGCAGCGGGGGATCGCTCGTGTACACCGGGGAGCTGTTTTTT.

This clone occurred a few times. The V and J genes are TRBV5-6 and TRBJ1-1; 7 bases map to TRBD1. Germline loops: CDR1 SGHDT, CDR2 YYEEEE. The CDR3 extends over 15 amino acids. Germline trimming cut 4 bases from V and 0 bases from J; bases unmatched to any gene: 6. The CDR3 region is CASSPLDRMNTEAFF. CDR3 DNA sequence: TGTGCCAGCAGCCCATTGGACAGGATGAACACTGAAGCTTTCTTT.

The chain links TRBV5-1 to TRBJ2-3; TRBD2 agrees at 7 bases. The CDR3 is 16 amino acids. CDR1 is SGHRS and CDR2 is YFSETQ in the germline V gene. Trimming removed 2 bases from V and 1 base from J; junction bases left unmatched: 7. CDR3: CASSFFSGVGTDTQYF. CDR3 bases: TGCGCCAGCAGCTTTTTCAGCGGGGTAGGCACAGATACGCAGTATTTT.

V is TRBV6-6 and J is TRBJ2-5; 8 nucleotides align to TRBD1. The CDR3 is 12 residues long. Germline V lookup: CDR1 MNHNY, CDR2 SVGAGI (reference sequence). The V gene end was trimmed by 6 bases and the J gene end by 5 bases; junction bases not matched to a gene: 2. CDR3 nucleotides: TGTGCCAGCAGGTCAGGGGGCGAGACCCAGTACTTC. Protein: CASRSGGETQYF.

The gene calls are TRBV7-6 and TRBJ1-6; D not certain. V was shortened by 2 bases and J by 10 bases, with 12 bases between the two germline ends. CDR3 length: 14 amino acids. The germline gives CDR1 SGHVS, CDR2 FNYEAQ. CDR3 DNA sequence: TGTGCCAGCAGCTTAAACGGCGCTAGATCACCCCTCCACTTT. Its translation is CASSLNGARSPLHF.